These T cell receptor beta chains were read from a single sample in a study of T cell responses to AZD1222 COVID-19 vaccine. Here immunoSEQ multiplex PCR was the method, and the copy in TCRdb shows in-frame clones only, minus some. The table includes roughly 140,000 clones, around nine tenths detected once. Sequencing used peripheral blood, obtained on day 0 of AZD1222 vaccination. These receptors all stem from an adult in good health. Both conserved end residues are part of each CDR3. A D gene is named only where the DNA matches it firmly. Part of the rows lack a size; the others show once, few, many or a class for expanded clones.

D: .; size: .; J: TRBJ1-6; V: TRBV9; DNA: TGTGCCAGCAGCGTAGGGGCAGGGGCGAGGAGACCCCTCCACTTT; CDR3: CASSVGAGARRPLHF
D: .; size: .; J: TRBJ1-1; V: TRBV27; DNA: TGTGCCAGCAGTTTCGGCGGGAACACTGAAGCTTTCTTT; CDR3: CASSFGGNTEAFF
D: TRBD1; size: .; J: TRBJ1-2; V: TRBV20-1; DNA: TGCAGTGCTAGTGACAGGGCCTCAACTAACTATGGCTACACCTTC; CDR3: CSASDRASTNYGYTF
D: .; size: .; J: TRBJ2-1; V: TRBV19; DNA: TGTGCCAGTAGTTTGTCTTTGGGGGAGCAGTTCTTC; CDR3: CASSLSLGEQFF
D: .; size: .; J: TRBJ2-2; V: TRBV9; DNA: TGTGCCAGCAGCACTCTCACCGGGGAGCTGTTTTTT; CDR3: CASSTLTGELFF
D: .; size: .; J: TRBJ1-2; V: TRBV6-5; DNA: TGTGCCAGCGGGGGGAGGATCGTCGGCTATGGCTACACCTTC; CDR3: CASGGRIVGYGYTF
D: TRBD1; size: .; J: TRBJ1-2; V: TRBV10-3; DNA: TGTGCCATCAGTCCCCGACAGGGTTACTATGGCTACACCTTC; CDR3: CAISPRQGYYGYTF
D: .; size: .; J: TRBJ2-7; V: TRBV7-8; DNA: TGTGCCAGCCTCCCTCCCGGGACCGTCGGCTACGAGCAGTACTTC; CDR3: CASLPPGTVGYEQYF
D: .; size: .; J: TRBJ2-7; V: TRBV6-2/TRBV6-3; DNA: TGTGCCAGCAGTTACCAGGGACACCTCTCCTACGAGCAGTACTTC; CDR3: CASSYQGHLSYEQYF
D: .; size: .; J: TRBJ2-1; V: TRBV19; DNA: TGTGCCAGTAGTCCCCCGTCGCAGCTCGGGAATGAGCAGTTCTTC; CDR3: CASSPPSQLGNEQFF
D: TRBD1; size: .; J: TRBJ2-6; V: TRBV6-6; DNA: TGTGCCAGCAGAAGGGGACAGATCTCTGGGGCCAACGTCCTGACTTTC; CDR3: CASRRGQISGANVLTF
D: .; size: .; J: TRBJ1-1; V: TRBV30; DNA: TGTGCCTGGAGTGTATGGGGGGTTCGGGGCGTCACTGAAGCTTTCTTT; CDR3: CAWSVWGVRGVTEAFF
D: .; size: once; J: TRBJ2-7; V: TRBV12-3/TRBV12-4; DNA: TGTGCCAGCAGAGCCCAGGGTTTTGAGCAGTACTTC; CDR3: CASRAQGFEQYF
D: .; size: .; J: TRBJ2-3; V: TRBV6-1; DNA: TGTGCCAGCAGTGAGGGAGCGGGTTTCACAGATACGCAGTATTTT; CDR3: CASSEGAGFTDTQYF
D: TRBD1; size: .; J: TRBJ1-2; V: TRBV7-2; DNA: TGTGCCAGCAGCCACGACAGGGTAAAGGGCTACACCTTC; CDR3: CASSHDRVKGYTF
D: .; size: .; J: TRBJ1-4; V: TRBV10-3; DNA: TGTGCCATCAGTGAGTCCCGAACCGAAAAACTGTTTTTT; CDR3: CAISESRTEKLFF
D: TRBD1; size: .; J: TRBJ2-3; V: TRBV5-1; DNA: TGCGCCAGCAGCTTGATAAGGGGACAGGCGTGGGGAGATACGCAGTATTTT; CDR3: CASSLIRGQAWGDTQYF